What follows describes a single TCR beta chain. The antigen remains undetermined. This entry belongs to a study of cytomegalovirus exposure and HLA in healthy donors. Study-level points and caveats: Researchers catalogued roughly 170 TCR beta chains as cytomegalovirus-associated.

Sequencing was performed with immunoSEQ multiplex PCR; in TCRdb, only in-frame clones are kept and a portion is missing. The sample comprises some 150,000 clones, about 88% of which are singletons, and around 9% rests with the top ten. This TCR came from a woman in her late teens or twenties in good health and CMV-seropositive. The sequenced material came from PBMCs.

The CDR3 DNA sequence: TGTGCCTGGAGTGTCGGTACCACGGGGGGGAATACGCAGTATTTT. It is translated as CAWSVGTTGGNTQYF. This chain joins TRBV30 and TRBJ2-3; 8 bases align to TRBD2. The germline V gene encodes CDR1 GTSNPN and CDR2 SVGIG (reference sequence). The CDR3 is made up of 15 amino acids. The trim removed 0 bases at V and 7 bases at J, leaving 9 bases unmatched.